The next 21 T cell receptor beta chains were all read from a single sample in a study of vaccination effects on CD4 cells after COVID-19. Repertoires were generated with immunoSEQ multiplex PCR, while TCRdb's copy carries only in-frame clones and drops some. The table records approximately 47,000 clones, approximately 80% of them present only once. Upon completion of approximately ten days in culture, CD4+ T cells were isolated. Their antigens are not known. The sequencing here drew on CD4+ T cells from PBMCs cultured without peptide, taken before COVID-19 vaccination. All receptors derive from a human donor who had a prior SARS-CoV-2 infection.

This clone was counted once. The V and J genes are TRBV24-1 and TRBJ2-5; 7 bases agree with TRBD2. V was clipped by 6 bases and J by 4 bases; unmatched bases: 4. Germline values: CDR1 KGHDR, CDR2 SFDVKD. The CDR3 has 13 amino acids. The CDR3 spells CATSKAGTETQYF. The CDR3 DNA is TGTGCCACCAGTAAAGCGGGAACAGAGACCCAGTACTTC.

This sequence joins TRBV6-5 and TRBJ2-7; TRBD1 is a possible D gene (6 bases). V was clipped by 6 bases and J by 3 bases, with 12 bases between them. Germline CDR1 reads MNHEY; CDR2 reads SVGAGI. The CDR3 runs to 13 residues. The DNA of the CDR3 is TGTGCCAGCAGCCCCAGGGGTTACTACGAGCAGTACTTC. This sequence encodes CASSPRGYYEQYF.

This chain links TRBV10-3 with TRBJ1-5, with D hard to call. CDR3 length: 13 amino acids. In germline, CDR1 is ENHRY, CDR2 SYGVKD. V was cut by 6 bases and J by 1 base, with 7 bases left in between. The CDR3 here is CAIRPGSNQPQHF. CDR3 sequence (DNA): TGTGCCATCAGGCCAGGAAGCAATCAGCCCCAGCATTTT.

The chain recombines TRBV5-5 with TRBJ2-7; D gene uncertain. This CDR3 region has 11 residues. Germline lookup yields CDR1 SGHKS and CDR2 YYEKEE (reference sequence). The ends were cut back, 6 bases at V and 5 bases at J, with 9 bases in the middle. CDR3 in DNA: TGTGCCAGCACCCGTAGTAACGAGCAGTACTTC. It specifies CASTRSNEQYF.

This clone was picked up a small number of times. The genes are TRBV11-2 and TRBJ2-5; 10 bases line up with TRBD2. This CDR3 has 16 residues. Germline CDR1 reads SGHAT; CDR2 reads FQNNGV. Germline trimming cut 5 bases from V and 5 bases from J; bases unmatched to any gene: 11. DNA for the CDR3: TGTGCCAGCAGCCCGAGGACTAGCGGCGTTCCGGAGACCCAGTACTTC. Amino acids: CASSPRTSGVPETQYF.

The V and J genes are TRBV18 and TRBJ2-7; no definite D call. Germline V gene lookup returns CDR1 KGHSH and CDR2 LQKENI. The CDR3 has 15 amino acids. V was cut by 1 base and J by 2 bases, with 12 bases left in between. Written as DNA, the CDR3 is TGTGCCAGCTCACCACTTCCCGGGTTAGCCTACGAGCAGTACTTC. This translates into CASSPLPGLAYEQYF.

This chain connects TRBV7-3 to TRBJ2-1, with D perhaps matching TRBD1 or TRBD2 (5 bases each). Trimming pared 2 bases from V and 0 bases from J, leaving 8 bases between. Germline CDR1 reads SGHTA; CDR2 reads FQGTGA. The CDR3 contains 15 residues. DNA for the CDR3: TGTGCCAGCAGCTTAGCAGGGAGCTCCTACAATGAGCAGTTCTTC. Translated, it gives CASSLAGSSYNEQFF.

This clone is a singleton in its sample. The J gene is TRBJ1-1, the V gene TRBV14; D gene unclear. The length of the CDR3 is 14 residues. Germline assignment: CDR1 SGHDN and CDR2 FVKESK. Trimming took 0 bases from V and 1 from J, leaving 6 bases between them. CDR3 sequence reads: CASSQDHRNTEAFF. The CDR3, as DNA: TGTGCCAGCAGCCAAGATCATAGGAACACTGAAGCTTTCTTT.

This clone was picked up a small number of times. This rearrangement joins TRBV12-3 or TRBV12-4 to TRBJ1-4; 8 positions match TRBD1. The CDR3 runs to 13 residues. Trimming removed 5 bases from V and 6 bases from J; junction bases left unmatched: 2. The CDR3 is CASSKDRDEKLFF. As DNA, the CDR3 is TGTGCCAGCAGTAAGGACAGGGATGAAAAACTGTTTTTT.

The rearrangement links TRBV2 to TRBJ2-1; the match to TRBD2 covers 10 bases. The CDR3 is 16 amino acids. The germline gives CDR1 SNHLY, CDR2 FYNNEI. V trimming: 3 bases; J trimming: 6 bases; junction bases outside the gene matches: 8. The CDR3: CASSEVSSGSSNEQFF. CDR3 sequence (DNA): TGTGCCAGCAGTGAGGTTTCTAGCGGGAGTAGCAATGAGCAGTTCTTC. The whole variable domain, filled in from reference TRBV2 and TRBJ2-1, reads EPEVTQTPSHQVTQMGQEVILRCVPISNHLYFYWYRQILGQKVEFLVSFYNNEISEKSEIFDDQFSVERPDGSNFTLKIRSTKLEDSAMYFCASSEVSSGSSNEQFFGPGTRLTVL.

There are a few counts of this clone. CDR3: CASSYSGRGDGEQFF. The DNA for the CDR3 is TGTGCCAGCAGTTACTCAGGTCGGGGGGACGGTGAGCAGTTCTTC. This rearrangement joins TRBV6-5 to TRBJ2-1; 7 nucleotides line up with TRBD2. The CDR3 is 15 amino acids. V shed 0 bases, J shed 9 bases, and the junction held 8 bases outside the gene matches. CDR1 and CDR2 from the germline V gene are MNHEY and SVGAGI.

The chain couples TRBV10-3 to TRBJ2-1; 13 bases align to TRBD2. The CDR3 runs to 15 residues. Per germline, CDR1 ENHRY and CDR2 SYGVKD. The J segment lost 12 bases and the V segment lost 0 bases, leaving 5 bases of the junction unmatched. This CDR3 is CAISESLAGGNGQFF. For the CDR3, the DNA is TGTGCCATCAGTGAGTCACTAGCGGGGGGGAACGGGCAGTTCTTC.

J is TRBJ2-3 and V is TRBV11-2, with a weak D call TRBD1 (7 bases). V was cut by 5 bases and J by 2 bases, with 20 bases left in between. Per the germline V gene, CDR1 is SGHAT and CDR2 is FQNNGV. The CDR3 consists of 17 residues. CDR3 DNA sequence: TGTGCCAGCAGCCCCCCAGGGGGGCTGAGATACACAGATACGCAGTATTTT. Translated, it gives CASSPPGGLRYTDTQYF.

This chain's CDR3 is CASSLGRQASTDTQYF. The CDR3 nucleotides read TGTGCCAGCAGCTTAGGTAGGCAGGCTAGCACAGATACGCAGTATTTT. The chain joins TRBV7-9 to TRBJ2-3; D remains unclear. CDR1 and CDR2 (germline): SEHNR, FQNEAQ (reference sequence). This CDR3 spans 16 amino acids. V lost 1 base and J 0 bases, leaving 11 bases between the germline ends. Full variable domain (rest looked up from reference TRBV7-9 and TRBJ2-3): DTGVSQNPRHKITKRGQNVTFRCDPISEHNRLYWYRQTLGQGPEFLTYFQNEAQLEKSRLLSDRFSAERPKGSFSTLEIQRTEQGDSAMYLCASSLGRQASTDTQYFGPGTRLTVL.

The chain couples TRBV11-2 to TRBJ2-3; possibly TRBD2 for D (5 bases). Germline V gene lookup returns CDR1 SGHAT and CDR2 FQNNGV. The CDR3 totals 14 residues. Trimming left V 5 bases short and J 2 bases short, with 11 bases between. The CDR3 nucleotides are TGTGCCAGCAGCACCGGGATCTTCACAGATACGCAGTATTTT. Its protein product is CASSTGIFTDTQYF.

On this clone itself: Relative to the germline gene, one junction end is altered; a read error may explain this. DNA of the CDR3: TGCGCCAGCACCTTGCTACCGGACCTGCTAGCCTACGAGCAGTACTTC. Protein sequence: CASTLLPDLLAYEQYF. The chain couples TRBV5-1 to TRBJ2-7; D gene ambiguous. CDR3 length: 16 amino acids. The germline gives CDR1 SGHRS, CDR2 YFSETQ.

J is TRBJ2-7 and V is TRBV19; D call uncertain. CDR1 LNHDA and CDR2 SQIVND come from the germline V gene (reference sequence). V was pared by 3 bases and J by 0 bases, with 9 bases between. The CDR3 consists of 14 residues. Written as DNA, the CDR3 is TGTGCCAGTAGTATCAGTCAGAGCTCCTACGAGCAGTACTTC. Encoded protein: CASSISQSSYEQYF.

This rearrangement joins TRBV19 to TRBJ1-3; the D is unclear. CDR1 and CDR2 (germline): LNHDA, SQIVND (reference sequence). V lost 0 bases to trimming and J lost 0 bases, with 9 bases between them. CDR3 size: 16 residues. The CDR3 sequence: CASSIERAYSGNTIYF. Written as DNA, the CDR3 is TGTGCCAGTAGTATAGAGAGGGCGTACTCTGGAAACACCATATATTTT.

This clone was counted between two and nine times. The chain is built from TRBV19 and TRBJ1-5; 7 bases fit TRBD1. Germline V lookup: CDR1 LNHDA, CDR2 SQIVND (reference sequence). This CDR3 comprises 14 residues. V lost 3 bases and J lost 7; bases outside the gene matches: 6. The CDR3 sequence: CASSIRQGGQPQHF. The CDR3 DNA reads as TGTGCCAGTAGTATCCGACAGGGCGGGCAGCCCCAGCATTTT.

The chain has TRBV2 and TRBJ1-2, with 9 bases matching TRBD1. CDR1 is SNHLY, CDR2 FYNNEI, per germline. J lost 7 bases, V lost 5 bases, and 14 bases had no gene match. The CDR3 is 16 amino acids. The CDR3 coding sequence is TGTGCCAGCAGTCCACCAACGACAGGGGGGACGAGTGGCTACACCTTC. Its translation: CASSPPTTGGTSGYTF.

The gene calls are TRBV11-3 and TRBJ1-2, with TRBD1 as a possible D gene (5 bases). V gave up 5 bases and J gave up 6 bases, with 16 bases separating them. Germline V lookup: CDR1 SGHNT, CDR2 YENEEA. This CDR3 has 14 amino acids. CDR3 bases: TGTGCCAGCAGCCCGGGACTGAGGAGGGATGGCTACACCTTC. Translation: CASSPGLRRDGYTF. Full variable domain (outside the CDR3, taken from reference TRBV11-3 and TRBJ1-2): EAGVVQSPRYKIIEKKQPVAFWCNPISGHNTLYWYLQNLGQGPELLIRYENEEAVDDSQLPKDRFSAERLKGVDSTLKIQPAELGDSAVYLCASSPGLRRDGYTFGSGTRLTVV.